The rows below give T cell receptor beta chains drawn from one sample of a study of identical twins. MiXCR was run by TCRdb on the 5' RACE reads, yielding one entry per CDR3 protein. Among fewer than 900,000 distinct CDR3 sequences listed, over 20% were seen once. This same sample was also part of a study on T cells expressing NK-cell markers.

The sequenced sample consisted of PBMCs. Every receptor here comes from a young woman in good health. The CDR3 runs from the conserved cysteine through the conserved F or W. The order of the fields is V gene, J gene, CDR3 length, CDR3 protein.

v_call: TRBV12-3/TRBV12-4; j_call: TRBJ2-1; cdr3_length: 14; cdr3_aa: CATAASGGAHEQFF
v_call: TRBV7-6; j_call: TRBJ2-3; cdr3_length: 15; cdr3_aa: CASSFLAGASDTQYF
v_call: TRBV12-3/TRBV12-4; j_call: TRBJ2-2; cdr3_length: 11; cdr3_aa: CASRSSGELFF
v_call: TRBV29-1; j_call: TRBJ1-2; cdr3_length: 14; cdr3_aa: CSVTGQGQGYGYTF
v_call: TRBV7-9; j_call: TRBJ1-4; cdr3_length: 15; cdr3_aa: CASTGGSATNEKLFF
v_call: TRBV6-2/TRBV6-3; j_call: TRBJ2-7; cdr3_length: 15; cdr3_aa: CASSSSAGGMREQYF
v_call: TRBV5-1; j_call: TRBJ2-4; cdr3_length: 14; cdr3_aa: CASSLDIAKNIQYF
v_call: TRBV12-3/TRBV12-4; j_call: TRBJ2-3; cdr3_length: 17; cdr3_aa: CASSFAASGRRADTQYF
v_call: TRBV28; j_call: TRBJ1-1; cdr3_length: 15; cdr3_aa: CASREGRDSWTEAFF
v_call: TRBV27; j_call: TRBJ2-1; cdr3_length: 16; cdr3_aa: CASSSLLAGGFREQFF
v_call: TRBV6-5; j_call: TRBJ2-2; cdr3_length: 17; cdr3_aa: CASSYSTPTSGNGELFF
v_call: TRBV12-3/TRBV12-4; j_call: TRBJ2-7; cdr3_length: 14; cdr3_aa: CASSFAGLTYEQYF
v_call: TRBV4-1; j_call: TRBJ2-7; cdr3_length: 16; cdr3_aa: CASSQDPGRRSYEQYF
v_call: TRBV12-3/TRBV12-4; j_call: TRBJ2-7; cdr3_length: 15; cdr3_aa: CASSSQSGRRGEQYF
v_call: TRBV20-1; j_call: TRBJ2-1; cdr3_length: 15; cdr3_aa: CSARDVGPINNEQFF
v_call: TRBV6-4; j_call: TRBJ2-2; cdr3_length: 18; cdr3_aa: CASSETPLAGANTGELFF
v_call: TRBV7-2; j_call: TRBJ2-1; cdr3_length: 12; cdr3_aa: CASRAGMGEQFF